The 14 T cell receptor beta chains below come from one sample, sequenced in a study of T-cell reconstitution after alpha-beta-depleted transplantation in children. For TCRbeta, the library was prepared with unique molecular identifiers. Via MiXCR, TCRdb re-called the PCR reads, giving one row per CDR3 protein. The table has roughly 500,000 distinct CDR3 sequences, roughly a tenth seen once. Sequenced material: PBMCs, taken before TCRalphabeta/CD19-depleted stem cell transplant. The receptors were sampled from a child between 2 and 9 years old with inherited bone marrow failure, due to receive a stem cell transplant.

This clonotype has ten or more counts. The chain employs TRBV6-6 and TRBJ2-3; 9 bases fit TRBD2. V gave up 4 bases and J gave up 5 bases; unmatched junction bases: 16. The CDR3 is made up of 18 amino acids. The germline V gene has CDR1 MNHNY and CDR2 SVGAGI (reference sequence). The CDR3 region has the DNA TGTGCCAGCAGTTTGTATTTTCCGCGGGAGGGGCGGGGAGATACGCAGTATTTT. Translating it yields CASSLYFPREGRGDTQYF.

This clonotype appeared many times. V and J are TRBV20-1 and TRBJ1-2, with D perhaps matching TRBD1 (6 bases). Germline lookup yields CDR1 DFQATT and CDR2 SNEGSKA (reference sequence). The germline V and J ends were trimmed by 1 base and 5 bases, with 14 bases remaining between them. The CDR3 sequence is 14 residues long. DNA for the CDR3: TGCAGTGCTAGAGGCGGGGGGCGGGGATATGGCTACACCTTC. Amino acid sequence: CSARGGGRGYGYTF.

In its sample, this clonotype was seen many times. The CDR3 loop is CASSFLASGPSYEQYF. CDR3 sequence (DNA): TGTGCCAGCAGTTTCCTGGCTAGCGGTCCCTCCTACGAGCAGTACTTC. V and J are TRBV28 and TRBJ2-7, with 7 nucleotides matching TRBD2. The CDR3 covers 16 residues. Germline V gene sequence: CDR1 MDHEN, CDR2 SYDVKM. Trimming removed 3 bases from V and 0 bases from J; junction bases left unmatched: 8.

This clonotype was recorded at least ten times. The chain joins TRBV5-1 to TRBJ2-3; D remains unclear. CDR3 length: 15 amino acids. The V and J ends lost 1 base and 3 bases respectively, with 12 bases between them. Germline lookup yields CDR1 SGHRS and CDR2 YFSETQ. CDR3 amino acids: CASSLWVPTTDTQYF. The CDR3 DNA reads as TGCGCCAGCAGCTTGTGGGTCCCAACTACAGATACGCAGTATTTT. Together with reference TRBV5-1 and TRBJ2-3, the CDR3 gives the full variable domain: KAGVTQTPRYLIKTRGQQVTLSCSPISGHRSVSWYQQTPGQGLQFLFEYFSETQRNKGNFPGRFSGRQFSNSRSEMNVSTLELGDSALYLCASSLWVPTTDTQYFGPGTRLTVL.

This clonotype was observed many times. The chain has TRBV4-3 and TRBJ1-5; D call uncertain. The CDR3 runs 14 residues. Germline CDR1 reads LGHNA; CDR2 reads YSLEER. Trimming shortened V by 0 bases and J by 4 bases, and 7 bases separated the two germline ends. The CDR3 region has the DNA TGCGCCAGCAGCCAAGATTGGGTAAATCAGCCCCAGCATTTT. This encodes CASSQDWVNQPQHF.

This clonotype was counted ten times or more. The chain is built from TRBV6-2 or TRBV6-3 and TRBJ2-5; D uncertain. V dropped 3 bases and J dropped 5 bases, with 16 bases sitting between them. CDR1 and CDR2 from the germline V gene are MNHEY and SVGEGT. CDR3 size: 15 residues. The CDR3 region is CASSYGSRASETQYF. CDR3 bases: TGTGCCAGCAGTTATGGCTCCCGGGCATCGGAGACCCAGTACTTC.

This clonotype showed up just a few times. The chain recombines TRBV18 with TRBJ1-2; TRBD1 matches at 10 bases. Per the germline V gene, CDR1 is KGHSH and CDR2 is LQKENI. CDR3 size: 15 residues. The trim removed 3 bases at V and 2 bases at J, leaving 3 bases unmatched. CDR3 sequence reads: CASSPDRGGNYGYTF. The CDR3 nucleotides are TGTGCCAGCTCACCGGACAGGGGGGGCAACTATGGCTACACCTTC.

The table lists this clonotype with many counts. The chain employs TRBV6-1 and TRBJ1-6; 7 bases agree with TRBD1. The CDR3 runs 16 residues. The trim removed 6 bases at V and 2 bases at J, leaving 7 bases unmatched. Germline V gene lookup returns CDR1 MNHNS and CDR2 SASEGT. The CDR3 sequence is CASRRQGSAYNSPLHF. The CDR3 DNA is TGTGCCAGCAGACGACAGGGTAGCGCCTATAATTCACCCCTCCACTTT.

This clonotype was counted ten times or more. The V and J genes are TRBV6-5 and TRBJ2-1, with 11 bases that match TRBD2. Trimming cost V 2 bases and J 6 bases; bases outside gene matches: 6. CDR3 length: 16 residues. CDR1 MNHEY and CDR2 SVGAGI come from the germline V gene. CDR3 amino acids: CASSYTGTSGVNEQFF. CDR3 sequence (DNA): TGTGCCAGCAGTTACACGGGGACTAGCGGTGTCAATGAGCAGTTCTTC.

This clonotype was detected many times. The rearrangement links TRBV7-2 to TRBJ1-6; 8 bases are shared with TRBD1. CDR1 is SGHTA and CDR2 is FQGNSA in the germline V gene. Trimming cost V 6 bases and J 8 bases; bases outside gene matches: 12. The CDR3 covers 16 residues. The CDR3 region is CASRSDREVVYSPLHF. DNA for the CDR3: TGTGCCAGCAGATCGGACAGGGAAGTCGTTTATTCACCCCTCCACTTT.

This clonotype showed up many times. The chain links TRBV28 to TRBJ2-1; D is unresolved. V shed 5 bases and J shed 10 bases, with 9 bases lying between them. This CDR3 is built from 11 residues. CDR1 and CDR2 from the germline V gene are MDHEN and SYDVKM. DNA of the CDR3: TGTGCCAGCAGTCCGGCGATCGAGCAGTTCTTC. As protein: CASSPAIEQFF.

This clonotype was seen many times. The CDR3 sequence: CASSFSGSNEQFF. CDR3 nucleotides: TGTGCCAGCAGTTTTAGTGGGAGTAATGAGCAGTTCTTC. V and J are TRBV28 and TRBJ2-1; TRBD2 is a possible D gene (5 bases). V lost 3 bases and J 7 bases, leaving 10 bases between the germline ends. This CDR3 region has 13 residues. CDR1 is MDHEN and CDR2 is SYDVKM in the germline V gene.

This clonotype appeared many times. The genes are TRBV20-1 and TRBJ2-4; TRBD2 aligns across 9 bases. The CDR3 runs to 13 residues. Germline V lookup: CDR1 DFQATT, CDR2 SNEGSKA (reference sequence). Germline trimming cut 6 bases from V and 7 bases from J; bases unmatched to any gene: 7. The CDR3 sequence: CSAPPSGINIQYF. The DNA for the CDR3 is TGCAGTGCACCGCCTAGCGGGATTAACATTCAGTACTTC.

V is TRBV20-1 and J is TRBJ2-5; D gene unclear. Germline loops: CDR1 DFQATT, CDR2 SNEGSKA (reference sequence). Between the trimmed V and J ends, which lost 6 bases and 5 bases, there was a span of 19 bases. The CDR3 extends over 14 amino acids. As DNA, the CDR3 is TGCAGTGCCACGGGCTCCGGCCCCATGGAGACCCAGTACTTC. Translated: CSATGSGPMETQYF.